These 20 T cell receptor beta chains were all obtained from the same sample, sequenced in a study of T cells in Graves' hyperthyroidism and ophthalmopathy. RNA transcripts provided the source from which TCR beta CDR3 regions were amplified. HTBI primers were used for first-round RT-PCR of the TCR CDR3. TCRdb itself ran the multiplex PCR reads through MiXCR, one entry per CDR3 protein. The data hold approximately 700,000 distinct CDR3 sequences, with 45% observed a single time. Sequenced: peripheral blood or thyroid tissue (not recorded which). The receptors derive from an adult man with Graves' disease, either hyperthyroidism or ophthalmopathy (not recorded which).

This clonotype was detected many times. The CDR3 DNA follows: TGTTACTGGACAGGGACCTATCCTAACTATGGCTACACCTTC. Translation: CYWTGTYPNYGYTF. J is TRBJ1-2 and V is TRBV2, with 8 nucleotides matching TRBD1. CDR3 length equals 14 residues. CDR1 is SNHLY, CDR2 FYNNEI, per germline.

This chain's CDR3 is CSVEVLAGYEQYF. For the CDR3, the DNA is TGCAGCGTTGAAGTACTAGCGGGGTACGAGCAGTACTTC. The rearrangement links TRBV29-1 to TRBJ2-7; 10 bases are shared with TRBD2. The trim removed 1 base at V and 4 bases at J, leaving 1 base unmatched. The germline CDR1 and CDR2 sequences are SQVTM and ANQGSEA. The CDR3 runs to 13 residues.

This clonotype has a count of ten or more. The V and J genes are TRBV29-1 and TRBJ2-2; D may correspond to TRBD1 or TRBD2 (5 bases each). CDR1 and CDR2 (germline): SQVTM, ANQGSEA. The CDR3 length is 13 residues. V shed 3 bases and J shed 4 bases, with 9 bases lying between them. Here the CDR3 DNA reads TGCAGCGTTGAGGTGGGGACCACCGGGGAGCTGTTTTTT. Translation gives CSVEVGTTGELFF.

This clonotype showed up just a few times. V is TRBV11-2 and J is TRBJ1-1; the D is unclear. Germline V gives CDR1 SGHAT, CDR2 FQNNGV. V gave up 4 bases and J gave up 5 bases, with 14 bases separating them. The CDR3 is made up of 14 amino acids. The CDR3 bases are TGTGCCAGCAGCTGGAACGGGGTGGGGACTGAAGCTTTCTTT. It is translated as CASSWNGVGTEAFF.

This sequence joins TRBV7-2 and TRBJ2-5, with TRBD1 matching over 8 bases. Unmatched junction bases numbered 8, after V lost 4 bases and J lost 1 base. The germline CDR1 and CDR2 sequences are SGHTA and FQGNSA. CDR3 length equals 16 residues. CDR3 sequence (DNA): TGTGCCAGCAGCTCGTTGACAGGGGACGGCCAAGAGACCCAGTACTTC. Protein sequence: CASSSLTGDGQETQYF. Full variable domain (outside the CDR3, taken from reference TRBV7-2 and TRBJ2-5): GAGVSQSPSNKVTEKGKDVELRCDPISGHTALYWYRQSLGQGLEFLIYFQGNSAPDKSGLPSDRFSAERTGGSVSTLTIQRTQQEDSAVYLCASSSLTGDGQETQYFGPGTRLLVL.

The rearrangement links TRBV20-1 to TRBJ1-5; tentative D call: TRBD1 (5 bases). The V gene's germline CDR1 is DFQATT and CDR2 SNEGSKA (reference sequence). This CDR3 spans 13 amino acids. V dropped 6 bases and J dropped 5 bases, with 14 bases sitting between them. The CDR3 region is CSAIQGKDQPQHF. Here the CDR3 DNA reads TGCAGTGCAATTCAGGGAAAGGATCAGCCCCAGCATTTT.

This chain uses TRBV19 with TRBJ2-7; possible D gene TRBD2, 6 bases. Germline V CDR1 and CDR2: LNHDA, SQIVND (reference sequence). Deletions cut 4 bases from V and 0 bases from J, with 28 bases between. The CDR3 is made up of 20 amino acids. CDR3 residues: CASSTKAGQHAPRSSYEQYF. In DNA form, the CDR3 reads TGTGCCAGTAGTACAAAAGCGGGCCAGCACGCACCCCGAAGCTCCTACGAGCAGTACTTC.

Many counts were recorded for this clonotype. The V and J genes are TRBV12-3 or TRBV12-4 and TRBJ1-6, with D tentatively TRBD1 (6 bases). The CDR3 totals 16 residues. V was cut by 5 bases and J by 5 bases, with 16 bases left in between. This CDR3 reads CASSEAGGAHNSPLHF. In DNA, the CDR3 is TGTGCCAGCAGTGAGGCGGGGGGGGCGCATAATTCACCCCTCCACTTT.

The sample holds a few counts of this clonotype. Written as DNA, the CDR3 is TGTGCCAGCAGCGTAGCGGGACTAGCGGGAGTTGGGGAGCTGTTTTTT. Translation gives CASSVAGLAGVGELFF. The gene calls are TRBV9 and TRBJ2-2, with 14 bases identical to TRBD2. The CDR3 runs 16 residues. V lost 0 bases, J lost 8 bases, and 3 bases stayed unmatched. The germline CDR1 and CDR2 sequences are SGDLS and YYNGEE.

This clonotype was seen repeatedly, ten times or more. CDR3 loop: CASSTSTGDQPQHF. CDR3 nucleotide sequence: TGTGCCAGCAGCACATCGACGGGAGATCAGCCCCAGCATTTT. The chain links TRBV13 to TRBJ1-5; no clear D gene. This CDR3 is built from 14 residues. CDR1 and CDR2 (germline): PRHDT, FYEKMQ (reference sequence). V shed 5 bases and J shed 5 bases, with 13 bases lying between them.

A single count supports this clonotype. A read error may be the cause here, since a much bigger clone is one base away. CDR3 sequence: CATSDVAGAGTQYF. Here the CDR3 DNA reads TGTGCCACCAGTGATGTAGCGGGAGCAGGGACCCAGTACTTC. The J gene is TRBJ2-5, the V gene TRBV24-1; the match to TRBD2 covers 9 bases. The CDR3 runs 14 residues. Germline V CDR1 and CDR2: KGHDR, SFDVKD. V lost 3 bases to trimming and J lost 7 bases; unmatched junction nucleotides: 5.

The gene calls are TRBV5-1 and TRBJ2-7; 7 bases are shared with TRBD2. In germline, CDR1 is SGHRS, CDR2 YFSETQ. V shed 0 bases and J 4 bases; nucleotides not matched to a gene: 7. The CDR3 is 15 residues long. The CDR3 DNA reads TGCGCCAGCAGCTTGGCGGCGGGAGTGGCTTACGAGCAGTACTTC. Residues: CASSLAAGVAYEQYF.

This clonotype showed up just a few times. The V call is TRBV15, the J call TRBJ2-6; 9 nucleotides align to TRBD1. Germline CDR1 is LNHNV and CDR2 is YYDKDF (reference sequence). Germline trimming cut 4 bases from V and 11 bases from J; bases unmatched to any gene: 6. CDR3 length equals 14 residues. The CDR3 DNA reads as TGTGCCACCAGCACCGGGACAGGGTACTACGTCCTGACTTTC. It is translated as CATSTGTGYYVLTF.

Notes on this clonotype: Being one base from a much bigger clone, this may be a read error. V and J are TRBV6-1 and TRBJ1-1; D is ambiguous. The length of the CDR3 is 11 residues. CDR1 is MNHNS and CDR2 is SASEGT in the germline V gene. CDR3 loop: CASSEGLKEVF. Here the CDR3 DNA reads TGTGCCAGCAGTGAGGGATTGAAAGAGGTCTTT.

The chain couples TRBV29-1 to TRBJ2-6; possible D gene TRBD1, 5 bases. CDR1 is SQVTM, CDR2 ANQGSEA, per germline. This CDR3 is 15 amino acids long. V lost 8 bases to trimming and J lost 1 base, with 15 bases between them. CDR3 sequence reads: CSSSTPGSGANVLTF. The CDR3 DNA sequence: TGCAGCAGTTCGACTCCAGGGTCTGGGGCCAACGTCCTGACTTTC.

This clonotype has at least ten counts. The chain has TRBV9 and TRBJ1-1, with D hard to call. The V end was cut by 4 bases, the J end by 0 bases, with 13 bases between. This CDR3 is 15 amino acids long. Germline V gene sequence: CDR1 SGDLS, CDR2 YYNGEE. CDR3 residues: CASSIGGKVNTEAFF. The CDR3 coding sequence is TGTGCCAGCAGCATCGGAGGGAAAGTGAACACTGAAGCTTTCTTT.

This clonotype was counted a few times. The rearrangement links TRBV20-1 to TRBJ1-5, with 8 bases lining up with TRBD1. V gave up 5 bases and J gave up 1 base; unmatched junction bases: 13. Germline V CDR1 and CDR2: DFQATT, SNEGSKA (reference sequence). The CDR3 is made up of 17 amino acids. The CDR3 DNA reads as TGCAGTGCTGGTGACAGGGGTCGGGTTTTGAGCAATCAGCCCCAGCATTTT. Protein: CSAGDRGRVLSNQPQHF.

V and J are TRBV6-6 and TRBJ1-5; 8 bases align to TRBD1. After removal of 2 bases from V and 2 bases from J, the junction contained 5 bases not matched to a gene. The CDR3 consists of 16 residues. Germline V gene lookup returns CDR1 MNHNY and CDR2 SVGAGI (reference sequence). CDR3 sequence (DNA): TGTGCCAGCAGTTACGGACAGGGAGTTGGCAATCAGCCCCAGCATTTT. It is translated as CASSYGQGVGNQPQHF.

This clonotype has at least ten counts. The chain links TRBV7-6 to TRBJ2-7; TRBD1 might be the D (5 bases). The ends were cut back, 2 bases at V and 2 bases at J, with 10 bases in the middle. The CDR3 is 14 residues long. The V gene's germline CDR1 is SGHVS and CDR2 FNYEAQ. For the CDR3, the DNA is TGTGCCAGCAGCTTATCTTGGACAACCTACGAGCAGTACTTC. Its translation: CASSLSWTTYEQYF. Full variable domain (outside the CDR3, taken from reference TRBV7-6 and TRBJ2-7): GAGVSQSPRYKVTKRGQDVALRCDPISGHVSLYWYRQALGQGPEFLTYFNYEAQQDKSGLPNDRFSAERPEGSISTLTIQRTEQRDSAMYRCASSLSWTTYEQYFGPGTRLTVT.

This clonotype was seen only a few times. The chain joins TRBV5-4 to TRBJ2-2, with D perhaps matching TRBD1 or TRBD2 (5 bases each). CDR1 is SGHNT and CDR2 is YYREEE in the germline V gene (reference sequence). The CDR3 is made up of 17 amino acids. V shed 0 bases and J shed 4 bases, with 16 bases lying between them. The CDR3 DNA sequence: TGTGCCAGCAGCTTGGGGCCGACGGGGACGTCCACCGGGGAGCTGTTTTTT. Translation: CASSLGPTGTSTGELFF.